Here is one T cell receptor beta chain with its context. Recruits, aged about 18 to 89 years, lived in around 24 US areas. Clinical history as reported by participants underpinned cohort assignment. The data were taken from a study of blood T cell repertoires in COVID-19. Study-level information: The United States, Italy and Spain supplied acute and convalescent COVID-19 samples.

The method was immunoSEQ multiplex PCR; TCRdb's version includes in-frame clones alone and lacks a portion of them. The table records more than 300,000 clones, 88% of them present only once. CDR1 MNHEY and CDR2 SMNVEV come from the germline V gene (reference sequence). Trimming took 6 bases from V and 6 from J; bases not matched to a gene: 11. CDR3 length equals 15 residues. Source material: PBMCs or T cells enriched from blood (not recorded which). The chain recombines TRBV27 with TRBJ2-5; TRBD1 matches 9 bases. The TCR originated in a woman aged 18-29 years who had recovered from COVID-19. CDR3 loop: CASRPGTGWLQTQYF. CDR3 coding DNA: TGTGCCAGCAGGCCCGGGACAGGGTGGTTACAGACCCAGTACTTC.